Listed below are T cell receptor beta chains from one sample, sequenced in a study of control samples from healthy donors and cancer patients. The data were produced by immunoSEQ multiplex PCR, yet TCRdb's version contains in-frame clones alone and is incomplete. The sample contains roughly 150,000 clones, almost 90% of which appear only once. Sequenced material: blood. These receptors originate from a man younger than 35 in good health. Each CDR3 is given with its conserved first and last residue. D genes are given only for firm matches. Not all rows give a size; the values are once, few, many and, for expanded clones, a class.

CASSLPSKGTQYF | TGTGCCAGCAGTTTACCGTCGAAGGGGACCCAGTACTTC | - | TRBV12-3/TRBV12-4 | - | TRBJ2-5 | 13
CASSSNRAENIQYF | TGTGCCAGCAGTTCTAACAGGGCTGAAAACATTCAGTACTTC | - | TRBV5-4 | - | TRBJ2-4 | 14
CASSVGESPNTEAFF | TGTGCCAGCAGCGTAGGGGAATCCCCTAACACTGAAGCTTTCTTT | - | TRBV9 | - | TRBJ1-1 | 15
CASRSGGGWTEAFF | TGTGCCAGCAGGTCAGGGGGCGGGTGGACTGAAGCTTTCTTT | - | TRBV2 | TRBD1 | TRBJ1-1 | 14
CASSLTGGRDGYTF | TGCGCCAGCAGCCTGACAGGGGGCCGGGATGGCTACACCTTC | - | TRBV4-3 | TRBD1 | TRBJ1-2 | 14
CASSLGGDGYTF | TGCGCCAGCAGCTTAGGAGGGGATGGCTACACCTTC | - | TRBV5-1 | - | TRBJ1-2 | 12
CASSRGGSYEKLFF | TGTGCCAGCAGCCGGGGGGGATCGTATGAAAAACTGTTTTTT | - | TRBV28 | - | TRBJ1-4 | 14
CASSLMGGGTEAFF | TGTGCCAGCAGCCTCATGGGGGGAGGCACTGAAGCTTTCTTT | - | TRBV11-2 | - | TRBJ1-1 | 14
CASSIPRRAGVDQPQHF | TGTGCCAGTAGTATACCCCGTAGGGCGGGGGTTGATCAGCCCCAGCATTTT | - | TRBV19 | - | TRBJ1-5 | 17
CASSYGTANTEAFF | TGTGCCAGCAGTTACGGGACCGCGAACACTGAAGCTTTCTTT | - | TRBV6-2/TRBV6-3 | - | TRBJ1-1 | 14
CATSKTSEYNEQFF | TGTGCCACCAGCAAAACATCGGAGTACAATGAGCAGTTCTTC | - | TRBV24-1 | - | TRBJ2-1 | 14
CASSLVSLGEETQYF | TGTGCCAGCAGCTTAGTTTCCTTGGGAGAAGAGACCCAGTACTTC | - | TRBV7-9 | - | TRBJ2-5 | 15
CASSLAEPSSPLHF | TGTGCCAGCAGCTTGGCTGAACCGAGTTCACCCCTCCACTTT | once | TRBV5-6 | - | TRBJ1-6 | 14
CSASDAGARGTDTQYF | TGCAGTGCTAGTGATGCGGGGGCGCGGGGAACAGATACGCAGTATTTT | - | TRBV20-1 | - | TRBJ2-3 | 16
CASSQTSGGYGSYEQYF | TGTGCCAGCAGCCAAACCTCAGGGGGGTATGGGTCCTACGAGCAGTACTTC | - | TRBV4-2 | - | TRBJ2-7 | 17
CATSDPSGGTEQYF | TGTGCCACCAGTGATCCGTCGGGGGGCACCGAGCAGTACTTC | few | TRBV24-1 | - | TRBJ2-7 | 14
CASSKGGVNSYEQYF | TGTGCCAGCAGCAAAGGAGGGGTAAATTCCTACGAGCAGTACTTC | - | TRBV7-2 | - | TRBJ2-7 | 15
CASSHLLQGLVQETQYF | TGTGCCAGCAGCCACCTGCTTCAAGGACTAGTGCAAGAGACCCAGTACTTC | - | TRBV14 | TRBD2 | TRBJ2-5 | 17
CASSLSPADISHF | TGTGCCAGCAGCTTATCCCCCGCGGACATTTCGCACTTC | - | TRBV7-2 | - | TRBJ2-7 | 13
CASSPGSISYEQYF | TGTGCCAGCAGTCCTGGGTCGATTTCCTACGAGCAGTACTTC | - | TRBV28 | - | TRBJ2-7 | 14
CASRPGTAYNSPLHF | TGTGCCAGTAGGCCCGGGACAGCCTATAATTCACCCCTCCACTTT | - | TRBV19 | TRBD1 | TRBJ1-6 | 15
CASSPTPEAFF | TGTGCCAGCAGTCCGACGCCTGAAGCTTTCTTT | - | TRBV2 | - | TRBJ1-1 | 11
CSASLSDRFLGPDTQYF | TGCAGTGCTAGTTTATCGGACAGGTTTTTAGGCCCAGATACGCAGTATTTT | - | TRBV20-1 | TRBD1 | TRBJ2-3 | 17
CASSQVGENYGYTF | TGTGCCAGCAGCCAAGTGGGGGAGAACTATGGCTACACCTTC | few | TRBV4-2 | - | TRBJ1-2 | 14
CASSPTRGTEAFF | TGTGCCAGCAGCCCCACTCGAGGTACTGAAGCTTTCTTT | few | TRBV12-3/TRBV12-4 | - | TRBJ1-1 | 13
CASSQESPEANSPLHF | TGCGCCAGCAGCCAAGAATCTCCGGAAGCAAATTCACCCCTCCACTTT | - | TRBV4-1 | - | TRBJ1-6 | 16
CASSPDVVRGPLSYGYTF | TGTGCCAGCAGCCCGGACGTAGTAAGGGGCCCGCTGAGCTATGGCTACACCTTC | few | TRBV5-5 | - | TRBJ1-2 | 18
CASSLRPTKTQYF | TGTGCCAGCAGCTTGCGACCTACAAAGACCCAGTACTTC | - | TRBV5-6 | - | TRBJ2-5 | 13
CASSVRGPGYTF | TGTGCCAGCAGTGTTAGGGGGCCCGGCTACACCTTC | - | TRBV12-3/TRBV12-4 | TRBD1 | TRBJ1-2 | 12
CASSEIGQGISNEQFF | TGTGCCAGCAGCGAGATAGGACAAGGAATTTCCAATGAGCAGTTCTTC | once | TRBV7-9 | - | TRBJ2-1 | 16
CASSTPTDGRYEQYF | TGTGCCAGCAGTACCCCGACAGACGGAAGATACGAGCAGTACTTC | - | TRBV6-5 | - | TRBJ2-7 | 15
CAWGLAGENNEQFF | TGTGCCTGGGGTTTGGCGGGGGAGAACAATGAGCAGTTCTTC | few | TRBV30 | TRBD2 | TRBJ2-1 | 14
CASSQGTEYNEQFF | TGTGCCAGCAGCCAAGGAACGGAGTACAATGAGCAGTTCTTC | - | TRBV3-1/TRBV3-2 | - | TRBJ2-1 | 14
CASKIQGAGTIYF | TGTGCCAGCAAAATACAGGGGGCGGGAACCATATATTTT | - | TRBV28 | TRBD1 | TRBJ1-3 | 13
CASSSETVNEKLFF | TGTGCCAGCAGTTCTGAGACAGTAAATGAAAAACTGTTTTTT | - | TRBV28 | - | TRBJ1-4 | 14
CASRGWGNTEAFF | TGTGCCAGCAGGGGTTGGGGGAACACTGAAGCTTTCTTT | few | TRBV28 | - | TRBJ1-1 | 13
CASSRGQGHQPQHF | TGTGCCAGCAGCCGAGGACAGGGACATCAGCCCCAGCATTTT | - | TRBV5-6 | TRBD1 | TRBJ1-5 | 14
CASSSLISGQGADTQYF | TGCGCCAGCAGCTCCTTAATTTCGGGACAGGGGGCAGATACGCAGTATTTT | - | TRBV5-1 | TRBD1 | TRBJ2-3 | 17
CASSQVGQGDGYTF | TGTGCCAGCAGCCAAGTGGGTCAGGGAGATGGCTACACCTTC | once | TRBV4-2 | - | TRBJ1-2 | 14
CASSPRQGDSPLHF | TGTGCCAGCAGCCCCCGACAGGGAGATTCACCCCTCCACTTT | once | TRBV11-2 | TRBD1 | TRBJ1-6 | 14
CASSLSSGAYEQYF | TGCGCCAGCAGCTTAAGTTCTGGGGCCTACGAGCAGTACTTC | - | TRBV5-1 | - | TRBJ2-7 | 14
CASSWVGGWSTEAFF | TGTGCCAGCAGTTGGGTTGGCGGATGGAGCACTGAAGCTTTCTTT | - | TRBV6-2/TRBV6-3 | - | TRBJ1-1 | 15
CASSQIGSYNSPLHF | TGTGCCAGCAGCCAGATAGGCTCCTATAATTCACCCCTCCACTTT | - | TRBV4-2 | - | TRBJ1-6 | 15
CASSLADRVATGELFF | TGTGCCAGCAGCTTAGCGGACAGGGTGGCCACCGGGGAGCTGTTTTTT | once | TRBV7-9 | TRBD1 | TRBJ2-2 | 16
CSVALAGVPETQYF | TGCAGCGTTGCTCTAGCGGGGGTCCCGGAGACCCAGTACTTC | - | TRBV29-1 | TRBD2 | TRBJ2-5 | 14
CSVEDSNEKLFF | TGCAGCGTTGAGGACTCTAATGAAAAACTGTTTTTT | few | TRBV29-1 | - | TRBJ1-4 | 12